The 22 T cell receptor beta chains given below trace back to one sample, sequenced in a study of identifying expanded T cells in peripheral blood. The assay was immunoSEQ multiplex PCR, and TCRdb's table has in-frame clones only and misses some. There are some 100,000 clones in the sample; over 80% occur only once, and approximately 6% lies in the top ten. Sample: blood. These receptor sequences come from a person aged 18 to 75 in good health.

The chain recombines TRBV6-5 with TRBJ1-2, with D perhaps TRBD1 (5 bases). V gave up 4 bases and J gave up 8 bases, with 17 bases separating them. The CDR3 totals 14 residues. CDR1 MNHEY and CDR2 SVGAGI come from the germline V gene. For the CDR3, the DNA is TGTGCCAGCAGTTCTCGTTACAGGTCAGAAGGCTACACCTTC. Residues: CASSSRYRSEGYTF.

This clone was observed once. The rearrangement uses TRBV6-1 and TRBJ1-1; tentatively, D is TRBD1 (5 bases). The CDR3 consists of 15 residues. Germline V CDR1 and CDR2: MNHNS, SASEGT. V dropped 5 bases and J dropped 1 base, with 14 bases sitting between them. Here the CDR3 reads CASSMGGLGNTEAFF. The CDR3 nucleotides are TGTGCCAGCAGTATGGGGGGGTTGGGGAACACTGAAGCTTTCTTT.

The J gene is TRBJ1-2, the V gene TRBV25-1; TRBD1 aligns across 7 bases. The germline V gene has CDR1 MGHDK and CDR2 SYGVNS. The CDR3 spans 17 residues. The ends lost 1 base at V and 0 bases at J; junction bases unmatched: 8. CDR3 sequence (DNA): TGTGCCAGCAGTGAATCCCTGGACAGGCCCTCTAACTATGGCTACACCTTC. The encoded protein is CASSESLDRPSNYGYTF.

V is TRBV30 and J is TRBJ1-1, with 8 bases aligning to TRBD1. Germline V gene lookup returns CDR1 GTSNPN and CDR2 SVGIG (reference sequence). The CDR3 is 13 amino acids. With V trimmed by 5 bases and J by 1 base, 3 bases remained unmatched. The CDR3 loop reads CAWADRGNTEAFF. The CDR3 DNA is TGTGCCTGGGCTGACAGGGGGAACACTGAAGCTTTCTTT.

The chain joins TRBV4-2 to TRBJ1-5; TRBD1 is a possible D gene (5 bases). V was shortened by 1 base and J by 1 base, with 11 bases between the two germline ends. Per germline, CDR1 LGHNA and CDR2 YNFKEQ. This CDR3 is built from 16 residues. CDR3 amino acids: CASSQGGTESNQPQHF. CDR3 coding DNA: TGTGCCAGCAGCCAAGGAGGGACGGAAAGCAATCAGCCCCAGCATTTT.

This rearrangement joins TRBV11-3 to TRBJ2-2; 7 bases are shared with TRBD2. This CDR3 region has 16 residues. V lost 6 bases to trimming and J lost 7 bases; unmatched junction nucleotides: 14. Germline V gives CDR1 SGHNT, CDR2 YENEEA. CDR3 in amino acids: CASRPNAGDLIGELFF. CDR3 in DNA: TGTGCCAGCAGACCGAACGCGGGGGACCTTATCGGGGAGCTGTTTTTT.

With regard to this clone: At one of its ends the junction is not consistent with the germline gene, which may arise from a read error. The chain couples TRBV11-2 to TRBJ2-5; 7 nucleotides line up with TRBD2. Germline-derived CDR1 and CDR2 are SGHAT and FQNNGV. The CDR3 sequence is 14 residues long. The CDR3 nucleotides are TGTGCCCGCAGCTCCCCCGGGAGGACAGAGACCCAGTACTTC. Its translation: CARSSPGRTETQYF. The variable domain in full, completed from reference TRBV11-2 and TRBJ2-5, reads EAGVAQSPRYKIIEKRQSVAFWCNPISGHATLYWYQQILGQGPKLLIQFQNNGVVDDSQLPKDRFSAERLKGVDSTLKIQPAKLEDSAVYLCARSSPGRTETQYFGPGTRLLVL.

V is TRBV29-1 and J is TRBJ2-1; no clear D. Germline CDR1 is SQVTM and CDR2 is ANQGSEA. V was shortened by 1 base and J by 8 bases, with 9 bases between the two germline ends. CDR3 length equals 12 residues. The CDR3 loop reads CSVEVNGDEQFF. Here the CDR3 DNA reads TGCAGCGTTGAAGTAAATGGGGATGAGCAGTTCTTC.

CDR3 region: CASSFGASYEQYF. CDR3 DNA sequence: TGTGCCAGCAGTTTTGGAGCTTCCTACGAGCAGTACTTC. This rearrangement joins TRBV27 to TRBJ2-7; D unclear. CDR1 and CDR2 (germline): MNHEY, SMNVEV (reference sequence). The CDR3 consists of 13 residues. Trimming removed 3 bases from V and 1 base from J, with 7 bases in between.

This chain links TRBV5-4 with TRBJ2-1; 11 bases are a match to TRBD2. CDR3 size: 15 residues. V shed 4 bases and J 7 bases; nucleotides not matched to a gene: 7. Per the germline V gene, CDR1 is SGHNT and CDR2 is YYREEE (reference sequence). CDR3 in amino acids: CASSPTSGIGNEQFF. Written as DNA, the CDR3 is TGTGCCAGCAGCCCGACTAGCGGGATAGGAAATGAGCAGTTCTTC.

CDR3 protein: CASSLARAGNEQFF. The CDR3 DNA is TGTGCCAGCAGCTTGGCCAGGGCGGGCAATGAGCAGTTCTTC. The rearrangement joins TRBV5-6 to TRBJ2-1; D is possibly TRBD1 or TRBD2 (5 bases each). This CDR3 is built from 14 residues. Between the trimmed V and J ends, which lost 0 bases and 6 bases, there was a span of 10 bases. CDR1 and CDR2 from the germline V gene are SGHDT and YYEEEE.

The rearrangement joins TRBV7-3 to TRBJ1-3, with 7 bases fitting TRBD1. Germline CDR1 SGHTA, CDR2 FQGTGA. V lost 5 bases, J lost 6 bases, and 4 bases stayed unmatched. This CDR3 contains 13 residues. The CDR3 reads CASSPGQENTIYF. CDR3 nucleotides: TGTGCCAGCAGCCCTGGACAGGAAAACACCATATATTTT.

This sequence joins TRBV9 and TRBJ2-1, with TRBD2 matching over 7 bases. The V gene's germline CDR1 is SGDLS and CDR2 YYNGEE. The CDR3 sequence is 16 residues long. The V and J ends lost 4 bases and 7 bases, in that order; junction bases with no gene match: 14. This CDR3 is CASSPRGGSPWNEQFF. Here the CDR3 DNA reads TGTGCCAGCAGCCCCCGTGGCGGGAGCCCTTGGAATGAGCAGTTCTTC.

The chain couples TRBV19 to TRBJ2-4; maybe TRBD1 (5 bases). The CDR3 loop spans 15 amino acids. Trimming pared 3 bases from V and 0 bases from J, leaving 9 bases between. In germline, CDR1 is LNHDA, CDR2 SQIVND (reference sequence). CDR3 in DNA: TGTGCCAGTAGTATCCGGACACTAGCCAAAAACATTCAGTACTTC. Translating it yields CASSIRTLAKNIQYF.

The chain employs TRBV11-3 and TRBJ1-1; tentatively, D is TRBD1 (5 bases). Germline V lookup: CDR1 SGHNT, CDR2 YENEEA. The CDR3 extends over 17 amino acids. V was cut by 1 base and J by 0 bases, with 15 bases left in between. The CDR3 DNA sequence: TGTGCCAGCAGCTTAGTCTATGTTCCAGGGTTGAACACTGAAGCTTTCTTT. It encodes CASSLVYVPGLNTEAFF.

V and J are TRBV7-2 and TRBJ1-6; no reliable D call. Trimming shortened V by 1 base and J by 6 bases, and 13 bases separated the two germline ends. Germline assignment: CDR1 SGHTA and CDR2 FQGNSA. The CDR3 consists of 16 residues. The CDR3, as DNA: TGTGCCAGCAGCTTAGTGGGCGGGTATGGTAATTCACCCCTCCACTTT. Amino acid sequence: CASSLVGGYGNSPLHF.

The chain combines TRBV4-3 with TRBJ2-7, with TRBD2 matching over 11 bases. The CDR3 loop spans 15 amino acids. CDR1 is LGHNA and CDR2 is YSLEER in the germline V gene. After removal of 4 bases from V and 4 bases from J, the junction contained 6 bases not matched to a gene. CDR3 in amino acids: CASSPLAGVSYEQYF. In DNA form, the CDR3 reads TGCGCCAGCAGCCCACTAGCGGGAGTGAGTTACGAGCAGTACTTC.

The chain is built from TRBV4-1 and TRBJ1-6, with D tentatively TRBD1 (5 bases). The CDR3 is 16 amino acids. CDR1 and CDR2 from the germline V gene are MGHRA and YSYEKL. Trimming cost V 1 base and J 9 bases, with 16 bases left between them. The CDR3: CASSQALWGIGSPLHF. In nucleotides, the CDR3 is TGCGCCAGCAGCCAAGCATTGTGGGGGATCGGTTCACCCCTCCACTTT.

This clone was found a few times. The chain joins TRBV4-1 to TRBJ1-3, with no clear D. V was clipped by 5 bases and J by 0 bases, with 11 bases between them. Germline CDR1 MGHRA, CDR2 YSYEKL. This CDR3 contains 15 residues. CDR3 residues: CASSFGRSSGNTIYF. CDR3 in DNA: TGCGCCAGCAGCTTTGGCAGGAGCTCTGGAAACACCATATATTTT.

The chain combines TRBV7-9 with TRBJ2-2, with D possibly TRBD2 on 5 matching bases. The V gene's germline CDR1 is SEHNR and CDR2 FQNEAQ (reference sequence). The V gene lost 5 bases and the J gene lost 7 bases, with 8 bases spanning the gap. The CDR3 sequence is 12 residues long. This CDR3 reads CASSPGYGELFF. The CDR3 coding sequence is TGTGCCAGCAGCCCGGGATACGGGGAGCTGTTTTTT.

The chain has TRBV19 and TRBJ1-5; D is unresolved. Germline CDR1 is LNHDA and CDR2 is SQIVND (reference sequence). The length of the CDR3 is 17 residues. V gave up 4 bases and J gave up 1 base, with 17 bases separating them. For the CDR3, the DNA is TGTGCCAGTAGTACTTTCACTATTGCGGGAAGCAATCAGCCCCAGCATTTT. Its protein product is CASSTFTIAGSNQPQHF.

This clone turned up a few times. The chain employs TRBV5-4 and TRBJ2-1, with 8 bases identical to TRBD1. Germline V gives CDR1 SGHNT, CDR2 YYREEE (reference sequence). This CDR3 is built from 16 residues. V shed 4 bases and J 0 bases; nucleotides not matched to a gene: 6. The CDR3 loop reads CASSGTGRSSYNEQFF. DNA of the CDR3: TGTGCCAGCAGCGGGACAGGAAGAAGCTCCTACAATGAGCAGTTCTTC.